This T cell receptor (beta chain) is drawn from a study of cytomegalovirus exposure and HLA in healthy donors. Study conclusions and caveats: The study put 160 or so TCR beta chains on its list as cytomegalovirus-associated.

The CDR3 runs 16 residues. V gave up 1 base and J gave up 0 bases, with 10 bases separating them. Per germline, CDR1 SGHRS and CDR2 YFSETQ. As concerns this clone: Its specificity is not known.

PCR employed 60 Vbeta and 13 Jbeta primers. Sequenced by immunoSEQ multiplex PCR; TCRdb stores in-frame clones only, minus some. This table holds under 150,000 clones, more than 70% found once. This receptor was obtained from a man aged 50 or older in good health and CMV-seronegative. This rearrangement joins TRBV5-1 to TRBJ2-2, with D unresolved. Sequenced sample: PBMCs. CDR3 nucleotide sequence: TGCGCCAGCAGCTTGTATTTGCGAACGAACACCGGGGAGCTGTTTTTT. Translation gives CASSLYLRTNTGELFF.